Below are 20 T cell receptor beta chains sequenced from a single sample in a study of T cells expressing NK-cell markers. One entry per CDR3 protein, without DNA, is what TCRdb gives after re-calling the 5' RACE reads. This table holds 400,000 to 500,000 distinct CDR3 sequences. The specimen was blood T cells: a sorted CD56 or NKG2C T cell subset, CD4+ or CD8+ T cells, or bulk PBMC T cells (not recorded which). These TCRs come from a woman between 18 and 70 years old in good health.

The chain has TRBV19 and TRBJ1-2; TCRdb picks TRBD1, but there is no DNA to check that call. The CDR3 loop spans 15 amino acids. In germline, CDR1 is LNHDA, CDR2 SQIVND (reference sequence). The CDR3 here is CASTTGQSRNYGYTF.

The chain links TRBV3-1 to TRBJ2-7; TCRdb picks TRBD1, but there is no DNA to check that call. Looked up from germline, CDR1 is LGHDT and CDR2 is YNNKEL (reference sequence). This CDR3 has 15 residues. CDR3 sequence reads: CASSQDAGQAYEQYF.

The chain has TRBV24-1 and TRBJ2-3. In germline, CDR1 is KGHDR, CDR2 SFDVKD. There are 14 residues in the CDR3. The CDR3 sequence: CATSERWKTDTQYF.

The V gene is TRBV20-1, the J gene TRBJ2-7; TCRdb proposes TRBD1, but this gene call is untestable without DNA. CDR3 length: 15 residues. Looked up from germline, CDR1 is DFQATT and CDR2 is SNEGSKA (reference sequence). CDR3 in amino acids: CSARLPGRQTYEQYF.

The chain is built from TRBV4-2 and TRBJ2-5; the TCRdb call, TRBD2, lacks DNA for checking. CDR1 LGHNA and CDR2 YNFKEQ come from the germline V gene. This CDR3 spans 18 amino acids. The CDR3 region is CASSQVTRTSPTRETQYF.

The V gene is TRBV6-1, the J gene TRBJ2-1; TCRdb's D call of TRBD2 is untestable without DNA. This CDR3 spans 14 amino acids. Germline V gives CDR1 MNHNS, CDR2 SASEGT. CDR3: CASSGRLELSEQFF.

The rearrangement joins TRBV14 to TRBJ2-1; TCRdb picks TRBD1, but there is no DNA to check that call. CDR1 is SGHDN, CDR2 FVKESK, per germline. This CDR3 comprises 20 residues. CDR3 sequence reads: CASSTRPGVVGPSSYNEQFF.

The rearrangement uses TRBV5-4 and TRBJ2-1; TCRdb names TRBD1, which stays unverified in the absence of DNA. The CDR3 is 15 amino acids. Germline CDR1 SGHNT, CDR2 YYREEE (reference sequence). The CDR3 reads CASSLDPGAYNEQFF.

The CDR3 spells CASSRPSGGISYNEQFF. The chain has TRBV7-7 and TRBJ2-1; with no DNA, the TCRdb D assignment of TRBD1 cannot be verified. The CDR3 runs to 17 residues. Germline CDR1 SSHAT, CDR2 FNYEAQ (reference sequence).

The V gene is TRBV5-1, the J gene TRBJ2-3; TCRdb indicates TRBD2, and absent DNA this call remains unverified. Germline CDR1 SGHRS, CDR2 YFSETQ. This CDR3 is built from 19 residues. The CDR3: CASSLRGLAGVSVTDTQYF. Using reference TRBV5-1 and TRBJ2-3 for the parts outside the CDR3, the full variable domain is KAGVTQTPRYLIKTRGQQVTLSCSPISGHRSVSWYQQTPGQGLQFLFEYFSETQRNKGNFPGRFSGRQFSNSRSEMNVSTLELGDSALYLCASSLRGLAGVSVTDTQYFGPGTRLTVL.

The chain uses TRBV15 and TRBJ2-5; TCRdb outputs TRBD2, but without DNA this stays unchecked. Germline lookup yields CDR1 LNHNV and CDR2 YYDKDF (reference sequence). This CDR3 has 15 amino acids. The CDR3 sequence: CATSRDNAGSETQYF.

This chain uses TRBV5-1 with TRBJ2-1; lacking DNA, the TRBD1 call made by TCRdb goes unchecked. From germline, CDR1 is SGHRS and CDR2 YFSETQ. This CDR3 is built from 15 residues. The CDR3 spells CASSLRGEPVNEQFF. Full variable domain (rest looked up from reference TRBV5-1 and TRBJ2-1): KAGVTQTPRYLIKTRGQQVTLSCSPISGHRSVSWYQQTPGQGLQFLFEYFSETQRNKGNFPGRFSGRQFSNSRSEMNVSTLELGDSALYLCASSLRGEPVNEQFFGPGTRLTVL.

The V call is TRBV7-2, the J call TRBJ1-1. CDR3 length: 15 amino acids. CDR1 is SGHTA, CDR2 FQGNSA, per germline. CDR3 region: CASSLGGVMNTEAFF.

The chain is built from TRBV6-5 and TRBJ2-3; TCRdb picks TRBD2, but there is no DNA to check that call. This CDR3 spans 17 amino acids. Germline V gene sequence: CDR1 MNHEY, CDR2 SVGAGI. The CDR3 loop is CASSYSRIGGVTDTQYF.

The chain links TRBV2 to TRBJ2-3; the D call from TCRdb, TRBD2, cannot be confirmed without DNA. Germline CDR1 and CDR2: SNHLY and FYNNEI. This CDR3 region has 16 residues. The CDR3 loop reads CASSEKSGISTDTQYF.

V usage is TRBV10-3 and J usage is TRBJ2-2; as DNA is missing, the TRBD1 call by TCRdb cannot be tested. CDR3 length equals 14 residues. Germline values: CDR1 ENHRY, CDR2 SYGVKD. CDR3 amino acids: CAISDGQGAGELFF.

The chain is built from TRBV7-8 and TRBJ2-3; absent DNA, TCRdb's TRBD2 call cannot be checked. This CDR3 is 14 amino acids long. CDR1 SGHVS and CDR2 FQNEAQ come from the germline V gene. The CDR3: CASSPEGTPDTQYF.

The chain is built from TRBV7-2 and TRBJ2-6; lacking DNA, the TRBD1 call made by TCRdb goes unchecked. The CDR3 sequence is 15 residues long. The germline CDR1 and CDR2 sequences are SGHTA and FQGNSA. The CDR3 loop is CASSLRGRGANVLTF. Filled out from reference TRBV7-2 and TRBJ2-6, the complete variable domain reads GAGVSQSPSNKVTEKGKDVELRCDPISGHTALYWYRQSLGQGLEFLIYFQGNSAPDKSGLPSDRFSAERTGGSVSTLTIQRTQQEDSAVYLCASSLRGRGANVLTFGAGSRLTVL.

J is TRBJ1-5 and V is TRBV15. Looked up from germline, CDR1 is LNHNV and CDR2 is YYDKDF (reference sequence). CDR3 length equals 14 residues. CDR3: CATSTVYSNQPQHF. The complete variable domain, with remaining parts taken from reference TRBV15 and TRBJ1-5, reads DAMVIQNPRYQVTQFGKPVTLSCSQTLNHNVMYWYQQKSSQAPKLLFHYYDKDFNNEADTPDNFQSRRPNTSFCFLDIRSPGLGDTAMYLCATSTVYSNQPQHFGDGTRLSIL.

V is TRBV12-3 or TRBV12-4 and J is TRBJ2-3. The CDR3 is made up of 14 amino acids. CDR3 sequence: CASSFQTHTDTQYF.